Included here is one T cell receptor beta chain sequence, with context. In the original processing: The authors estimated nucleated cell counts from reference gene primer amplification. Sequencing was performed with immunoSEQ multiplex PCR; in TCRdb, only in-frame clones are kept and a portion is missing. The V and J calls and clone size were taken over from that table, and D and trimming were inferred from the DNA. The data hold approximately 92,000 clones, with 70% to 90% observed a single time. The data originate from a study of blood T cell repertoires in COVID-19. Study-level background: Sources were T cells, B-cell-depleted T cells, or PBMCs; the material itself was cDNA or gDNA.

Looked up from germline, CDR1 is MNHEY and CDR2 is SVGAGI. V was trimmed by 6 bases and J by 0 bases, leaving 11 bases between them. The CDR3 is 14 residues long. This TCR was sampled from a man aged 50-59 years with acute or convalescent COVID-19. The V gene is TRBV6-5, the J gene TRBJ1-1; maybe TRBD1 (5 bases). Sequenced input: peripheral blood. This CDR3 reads CASREGPMNTEAFF. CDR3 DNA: TGTGCCAGCAGGGAGGGGCCCATGAACACTGAAGCTTTCTTT.